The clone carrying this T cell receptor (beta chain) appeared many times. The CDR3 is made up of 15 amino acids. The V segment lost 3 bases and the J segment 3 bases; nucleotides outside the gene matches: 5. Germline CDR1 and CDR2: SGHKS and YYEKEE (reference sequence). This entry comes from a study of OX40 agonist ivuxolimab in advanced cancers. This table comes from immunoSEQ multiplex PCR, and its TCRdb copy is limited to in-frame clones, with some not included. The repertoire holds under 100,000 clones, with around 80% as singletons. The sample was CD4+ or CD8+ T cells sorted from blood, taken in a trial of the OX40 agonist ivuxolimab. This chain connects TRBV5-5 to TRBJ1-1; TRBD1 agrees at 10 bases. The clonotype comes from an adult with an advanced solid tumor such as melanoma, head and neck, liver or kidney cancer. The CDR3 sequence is CASSWGDRGYTEAFF. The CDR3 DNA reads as TGTGCCAGCAGCTGGGGGGACAGGGGTTACACTGAAGCTTTCTTT.